The next 4 T cell receptor beta chains were all read from a single sample in a study of T cell clonotyping in hematopoietic cell transplantation. TCRdb's table, derived via immunoSEQ multiplex PCR, lists solely in-frame clones and lacks some. The sample has tens of thousands of clones, 90% to 96% seen once. Time point defined: recipient sample about 28 days before transplant, after cytoreduction. Specimen: peripheral blood mononuclear cells, collected before stem cell transplant. The receptors were sampled from a woman aged 45-59 years with acute myeloid leukemia. Some clones in this sample may be carry-over from other donors' samples.

J is TRBJ1-2 and V is TRBV5-4; 9 bases agree with TRBD1. The germline V gene encodes CDR1 SGHNT and CDR2 YYREEE (reference sequence). This CDR3 has 17 residues. V gave up 1 base and J gave up 4 bases; unmatched junction bases: 11. CDR3 sequence reads: CASSLNPRDRDIYGYTF. CDR3 nucleotide sequence: TGTGCCAGCAGCTTGAACCCTCGGGACAGGGATATCTATGGCTACACCTTC.

The chain uses TRBV5-6 and TRBJ2-1; 9 positions agree with TRBD2. CDR1 is SGHDT and CDR2 is YYEEEE in the germline V gene. This CDR3 region has 17 residues. The ends lost 0 bases at V and 8 bases at J; junction bases unmatched: 12. The CDR3 nucleotides read TGTGCCAGCAGCTTGGTTAGCGGGAGTAGTGGTAAGGATGAGCAGTTCTTC. This encodes CASSLVSGSSGKDEQFF.

The gene calls are TRBV27 and TRBJ2-2, with 8 bases fitting TRBD1. Per the germline V gene, CDR1 is MNHEY and CDR2 is SMNVEV (reference sequence). The CDR3 contains 14 residues. J lost 5 bases, V lost 6 bases, and 5 bases had no gene match. CDR3 sequence reads: CASRTGGRTGELFF. In nucleotides, the CDR3 is TGTGCCAGCAGAACAGGGGGACGGACCGGGGAGCTGTTTTTT.

The J gene is TRBJ1-5, the V gene TRBV6-1, with D unresolved. V lost 7 bases to trimming and J lost 3 bases, with 10 bases between them. Germline assignment: CDR1 MNHNS and CDR2 SASEGT. There are 13 residues in the CDR3. CDR3 protein: CASMGSSNQPQHF. CDR3 coding DNA: TGTGCCAGCATGGGGAGCTCCAATCAGCCCCAGCATTTT.